The TCR beta chain described here comes from a study of blood T cells in healthy people across ages. This CDR3 comprises 15 residues. CDR1 is SGHAT, CDR2 FQNNGV, per germline. Trimming pared 6 bases from V and 6 bases from J, leaving 18 bases between. The use of a sample-barcoded 5' primer and a J-beta primer mix characterized a second PCR of roughly 6 to 12 cycles. TCRdb re-analysed the 5' RACE reads in MiXCR, keeping a single row per CDR3 protein. The top ten clones hold less than 5% of a sample with around 1,600,000 distinct CDR3 sequences, approximately 39% of them seen once. This clonotype was seen at least ten times. Its antigen remains unidentified. Regarding the study as a whole: Roughly linearly, TCR beta diversity per million T cells fell as age increased. The unsorted PBMCs prevented any conclusive comparison of naive versus antigen-experienced cells.

They isolated at least 7 million PBMCs from each sample. The chain uses TRBV11-2 and TRBJ2-1; TRBD2 might be the D (5 bases). This receptor was obtained from a woman between 18 and 29 years old in good health. What was sequenced was blood. The CDR3 reads CASSPTEGWANEQFF. The CDR3 DNA follows: TGTGCCAGCAGTCCAACCGAGGGTTGGGCCAATGAGCAGTTCTTC.